The entry that follows covers one T cell receptor beta chain sequence. Original processing methods: Reference gene primer amplification yielded estimated nucleated cell counts. Generated by immunoSEQ multiplex PCR, the TCRdb table keeps only in-frame clones and is missing some. V, J and clone size are taken as reported in that table, and D and trimming were inferred from the DNA itself. The repertoire holds about 160,000 clones, with roughly 80% as singletons. The data were taken from a study of blood T cell repertoires in COVID-19. Overall study context: Collection of acute and convalescent COVID-19 samples took place in the United States, Italy and Spain. T cells, B-cell-depleted T cells, or PBMCs supplied cDNA or gDNA.

Germline CDR1 reads DFQATT; CDR2 reads SNEGSKA (reference sequence). The CDR3 totals 14 residues. J gave up 3 bases and V 3 bases, and 5 bases lay outside the gene matches. The clonotype was recovered from an elderly woman with acute or convalescent COVID-19. Material for sequencing was peripheral blood. The chain employs TRBV20-1 and TRBJ1-5; TRBD1 matches at 7 bases. CDR3 loop: CSASDRANNQPQHF. CDR3 DNA sequence: TGCAGTGCTAGTGACAGGGCTAACAATCAGCCCCAGCATTTT.